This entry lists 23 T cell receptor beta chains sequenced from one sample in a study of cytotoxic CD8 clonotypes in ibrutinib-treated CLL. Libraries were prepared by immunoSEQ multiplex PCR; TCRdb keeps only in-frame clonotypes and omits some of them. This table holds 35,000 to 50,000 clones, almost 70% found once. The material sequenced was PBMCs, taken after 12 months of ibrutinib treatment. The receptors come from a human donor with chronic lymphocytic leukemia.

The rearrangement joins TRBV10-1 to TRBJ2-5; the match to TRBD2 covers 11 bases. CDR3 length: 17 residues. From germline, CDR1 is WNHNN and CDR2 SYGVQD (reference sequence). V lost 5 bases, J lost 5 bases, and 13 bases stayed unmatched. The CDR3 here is CASSQGGLAGGWETQYF. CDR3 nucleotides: TGCGCCAGCAGTCAAGGCGGGCTAGCGGGAGGCTGGGAGACCCAGTACTTC.

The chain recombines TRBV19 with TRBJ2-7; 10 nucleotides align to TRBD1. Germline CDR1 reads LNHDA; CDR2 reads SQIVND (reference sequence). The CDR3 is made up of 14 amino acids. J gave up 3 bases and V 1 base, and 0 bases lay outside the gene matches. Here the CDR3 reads CASSIGTGGYEQYF. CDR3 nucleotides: TGTGCCAGTAGTATAGGGACAGGGGGCTACGAGCAGTACTTC.

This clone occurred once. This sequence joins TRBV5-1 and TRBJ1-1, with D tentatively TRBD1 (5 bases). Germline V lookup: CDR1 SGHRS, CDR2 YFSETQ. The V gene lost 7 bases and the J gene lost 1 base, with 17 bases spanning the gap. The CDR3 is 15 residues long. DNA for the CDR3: TGCGCCAGCGGAGGCTCCCAGGGAGAGAACACTGAAGCTTTCTTT. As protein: CASGGSQGENTEAFF.

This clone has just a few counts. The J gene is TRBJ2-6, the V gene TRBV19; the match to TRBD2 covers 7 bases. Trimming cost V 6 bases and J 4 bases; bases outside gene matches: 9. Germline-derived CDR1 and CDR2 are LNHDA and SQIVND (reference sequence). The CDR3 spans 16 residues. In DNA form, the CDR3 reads TGTGCCAGTAGCTCTGCGGGGGTACGGGGGGCCAACGTCCTGACTTTC. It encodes CASSSAGVRGANVLTF. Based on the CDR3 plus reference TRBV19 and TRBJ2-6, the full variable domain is DGGITQSPKYLFRKEGQNVTLSCEQNLNHDAMYWYRQDPGQGLRLIYYSQIVNDFQKGDIAEGYSVSREKKESFPLTVTSAQKNPTAFYLCASSSAGVRGANVLTFGAGSRLTVL.

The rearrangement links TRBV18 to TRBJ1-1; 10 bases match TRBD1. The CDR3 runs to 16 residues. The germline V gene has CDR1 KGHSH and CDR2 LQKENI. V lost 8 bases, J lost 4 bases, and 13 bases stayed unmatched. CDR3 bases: TGTGCCAGCCTACCCCCGGGACAGGGGATCGGCACTGAAGCTTTCTTT. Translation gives CASLPPGQGIGTEAFF.

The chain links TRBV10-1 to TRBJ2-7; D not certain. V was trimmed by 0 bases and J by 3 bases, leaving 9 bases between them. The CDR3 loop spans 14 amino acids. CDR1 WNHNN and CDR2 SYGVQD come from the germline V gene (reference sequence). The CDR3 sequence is CASSESSPLYEQYF. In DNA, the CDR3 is TGCGCCAGCAGTGAGTCTTCACCTCTCTACGAGCAGTACTTC.

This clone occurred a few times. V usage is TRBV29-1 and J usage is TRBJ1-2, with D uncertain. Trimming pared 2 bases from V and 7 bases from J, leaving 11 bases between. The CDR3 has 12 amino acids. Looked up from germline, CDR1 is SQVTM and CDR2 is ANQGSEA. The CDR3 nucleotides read TGCAGCGTTGAATTCTACGGCTCTGGCTACACCTTC. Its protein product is CSVEFYGSGYTF.

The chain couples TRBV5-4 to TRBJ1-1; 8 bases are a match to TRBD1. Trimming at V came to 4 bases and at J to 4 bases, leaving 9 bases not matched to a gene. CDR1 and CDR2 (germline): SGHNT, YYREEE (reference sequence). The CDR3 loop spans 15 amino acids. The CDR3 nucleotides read TGTGCCAGCAGCCCGCGGACAGGGTCTGGCACTGAAGCTTTCTTT. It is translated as CASSPRTGSGTEAFF.

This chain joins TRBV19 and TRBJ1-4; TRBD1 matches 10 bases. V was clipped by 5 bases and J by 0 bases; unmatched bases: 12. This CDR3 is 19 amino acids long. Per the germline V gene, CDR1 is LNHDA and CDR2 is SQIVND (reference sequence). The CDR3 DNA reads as TGTGCCAGTAGTGCTCGACAGGGGGCGGACTTTGCAACTAATGAAAAACTGTTTTTT. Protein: CASSARQGADFATNEKLFF.

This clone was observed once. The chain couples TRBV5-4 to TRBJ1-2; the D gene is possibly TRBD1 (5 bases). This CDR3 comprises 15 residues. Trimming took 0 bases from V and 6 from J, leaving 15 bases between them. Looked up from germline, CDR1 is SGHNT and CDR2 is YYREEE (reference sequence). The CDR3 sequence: CASSLASNRIHGYTF. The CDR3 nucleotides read TGTGCCAGCAGCTTGGCCTCGAACAGGATCCATGGCTACACCTTC.

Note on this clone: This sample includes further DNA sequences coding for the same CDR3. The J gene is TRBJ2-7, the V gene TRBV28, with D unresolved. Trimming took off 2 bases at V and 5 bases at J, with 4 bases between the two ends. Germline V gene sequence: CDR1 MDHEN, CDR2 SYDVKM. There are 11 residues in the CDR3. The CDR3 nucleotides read TGTGCCAGCAGTTTAGGGAACGAGCAGTACTTC. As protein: CASSLGNEQYF.

In DNA, the CDR3 is TGTGCCAGCAATCAGGGGGCTCAGCCCCAGCATTTT. Translation: CASNQGAQPQHF. The chain carries TRBV28 and TRBJ1-5; TRBD1 matches 8 bases. The junction had 2 bases not matched to a gene; V was cut back by 7 bases and J by 6 bases. Germline values: CDR1 MDHEN, CDR2 SYDVKM. This CDR3 is 12 amino acids long.

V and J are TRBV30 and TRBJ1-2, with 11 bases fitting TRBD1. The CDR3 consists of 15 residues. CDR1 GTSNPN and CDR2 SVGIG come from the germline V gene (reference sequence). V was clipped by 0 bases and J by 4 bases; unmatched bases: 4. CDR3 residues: CAWSVDRGQAYGYTF. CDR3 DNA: TGTGCCTGGAGTGTGGACAGGGGGCAGGCCTATGGCTACACCTTC.

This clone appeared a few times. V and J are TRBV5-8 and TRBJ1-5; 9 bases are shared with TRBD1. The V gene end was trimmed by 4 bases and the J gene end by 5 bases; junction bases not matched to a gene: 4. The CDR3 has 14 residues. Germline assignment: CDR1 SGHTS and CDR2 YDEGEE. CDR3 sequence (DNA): TGTGCCAGCAGCGCTCGGACAGGGGATCAGCCCCAGCATTTT. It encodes CASSARTGDQPQHF.

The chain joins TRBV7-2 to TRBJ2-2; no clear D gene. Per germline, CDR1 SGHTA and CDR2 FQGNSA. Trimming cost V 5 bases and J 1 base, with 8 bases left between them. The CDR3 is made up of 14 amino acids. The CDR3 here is CASSPTQNTGELFF. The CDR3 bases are TGTGCCAGCAGCCCGACCCAGAACACCGGGGAGCTGTTTTTT.

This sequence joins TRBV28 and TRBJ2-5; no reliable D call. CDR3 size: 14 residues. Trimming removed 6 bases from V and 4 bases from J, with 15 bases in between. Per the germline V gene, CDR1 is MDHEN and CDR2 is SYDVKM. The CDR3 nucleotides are TGTGCCAGCAGGGCACCTAGTATCCGAGAGACCCAGTACTTC. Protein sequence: CASRAPSIRETQYF. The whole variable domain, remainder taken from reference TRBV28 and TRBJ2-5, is DVKVTQSSRYLVKRTGEKVFLECVQDMDHENMFWYRQDPGLGLRLIYFSYDVKMKEKGDIPEGYSVSREKKERFSLILESASTNQTSMYLCASRAPSIRETQYFGPGTRLLVL.

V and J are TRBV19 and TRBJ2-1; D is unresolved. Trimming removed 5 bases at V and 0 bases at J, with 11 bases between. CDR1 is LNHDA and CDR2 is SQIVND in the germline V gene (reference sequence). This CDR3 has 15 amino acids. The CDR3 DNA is TGTGCCAGTAGTCTCTCCCGGAGCTCCTACAATGAGCAGTTCTTC. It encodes CASSLSRSSYNEQFF.

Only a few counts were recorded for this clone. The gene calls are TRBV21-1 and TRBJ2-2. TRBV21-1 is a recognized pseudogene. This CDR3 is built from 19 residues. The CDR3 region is CASSPHSAGSARNTGELFF. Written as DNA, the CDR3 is TGTGCCAGCAGCCCCCATAGCGCAGGGAGTGCACGTAACACCGGGGAGCTGTTTTTT.

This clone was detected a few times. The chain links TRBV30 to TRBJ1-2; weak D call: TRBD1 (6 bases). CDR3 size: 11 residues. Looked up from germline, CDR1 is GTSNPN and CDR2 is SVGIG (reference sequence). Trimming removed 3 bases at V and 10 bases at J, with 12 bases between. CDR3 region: CAWSGGPLYTF. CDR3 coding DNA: TGTGCCTGGAGCGGGGGGCCCCTCTACACCTTC.

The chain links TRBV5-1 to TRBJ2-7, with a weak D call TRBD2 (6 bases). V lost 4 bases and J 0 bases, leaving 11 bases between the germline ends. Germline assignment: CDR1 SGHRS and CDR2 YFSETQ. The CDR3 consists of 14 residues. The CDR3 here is CASSHGTFSYEQYF. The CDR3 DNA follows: TGCGCCAGCAGCCATGGGACTTTCTCCTACGAGCAGTACTTC.

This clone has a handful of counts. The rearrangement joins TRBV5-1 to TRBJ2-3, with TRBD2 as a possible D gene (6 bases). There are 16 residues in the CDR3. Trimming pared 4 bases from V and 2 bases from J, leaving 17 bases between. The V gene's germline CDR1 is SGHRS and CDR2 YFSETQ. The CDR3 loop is CASSGTASGNTDTQYF. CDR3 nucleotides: TGCGCCAGCAGCGGGACTGCTAGTGGAAACACAGATACGCAGTATTTT. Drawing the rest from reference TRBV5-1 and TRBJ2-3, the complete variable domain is KAGVTQTPRYLIKTRGQQVTLSCSPISGHRSVSWYQQTPGQGLQFLFEYFSETQRNKGNFPGRFSGRQFSNSRSEMNVSTLELGDSALYLCASSGTASGNTDTQYFGPGTRLTVL.

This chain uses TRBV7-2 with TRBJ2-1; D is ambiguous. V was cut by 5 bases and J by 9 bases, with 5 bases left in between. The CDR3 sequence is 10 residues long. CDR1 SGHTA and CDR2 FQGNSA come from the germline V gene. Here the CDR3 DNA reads TGTGCCAGCAGCACGGGTGAGCAGTTCTTC. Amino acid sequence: CASSTGEQFF.

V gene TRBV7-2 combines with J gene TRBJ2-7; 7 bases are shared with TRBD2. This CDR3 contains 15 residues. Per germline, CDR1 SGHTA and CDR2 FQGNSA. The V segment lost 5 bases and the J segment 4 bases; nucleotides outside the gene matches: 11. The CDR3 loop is CASSPGTTHSYEQYF. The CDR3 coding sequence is TGTGCCAGCAGCCCAGGGACTACCCACTCATACGAGCAGTACTTC.